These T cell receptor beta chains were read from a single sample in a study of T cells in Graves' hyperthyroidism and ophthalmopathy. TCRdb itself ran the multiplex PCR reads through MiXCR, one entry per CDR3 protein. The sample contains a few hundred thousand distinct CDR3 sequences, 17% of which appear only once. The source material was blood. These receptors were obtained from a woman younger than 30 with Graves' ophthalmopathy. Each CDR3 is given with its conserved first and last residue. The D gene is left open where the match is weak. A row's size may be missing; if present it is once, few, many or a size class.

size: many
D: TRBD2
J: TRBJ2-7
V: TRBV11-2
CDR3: CASSLDTSGSYEQYF
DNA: TGTGCCAGCAGCTTAGATACTAGCGGGTCCTACGAGCAGTACTTC

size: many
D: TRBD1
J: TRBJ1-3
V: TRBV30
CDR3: CAWIRGNGNTIYF
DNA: TGTGCCTGGATCAGGGGGAATGGAAACACCATATATTTT

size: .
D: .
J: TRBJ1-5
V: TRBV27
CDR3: CASSFHPSGNQPQHF
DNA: TGTGCCAGCAGTTTTCACCCCTCTGGCAATCAGCCCCAGCATTTT

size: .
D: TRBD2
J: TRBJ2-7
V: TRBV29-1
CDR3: CSVEVASGTYEQYF
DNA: TGCAGCGTTGAAGTGGCTAGCGGAACCTACGAGCAGTACTTC

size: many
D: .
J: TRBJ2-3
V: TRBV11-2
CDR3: CASSLAQGLYTDTQYF
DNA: TGTGCCAGCAGCTTAGCTCAGGGGCTTTACACAGATACGCAGTATTTT

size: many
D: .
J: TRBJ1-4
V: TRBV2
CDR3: CASRDQGGGKKLFF
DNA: TGTGCCAGCAGGGACCAGGGAGGAGGGAAAAAACTGTTTTTT

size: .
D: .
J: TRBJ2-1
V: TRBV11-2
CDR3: CASSFYICSLNSYNEQFF
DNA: .

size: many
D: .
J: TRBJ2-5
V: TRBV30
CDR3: CAWTLGPSNVETQYF
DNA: TGTGCCTGGACCCTGGGACCATCAAACGTAGAGACCCAGTACTTC

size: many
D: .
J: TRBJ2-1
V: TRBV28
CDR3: CASSLAPPILGNPNNEQFF
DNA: TGTGCCAGCAGTTTAGCGCCCCCCATCCTCGGTAATCCTAACAATGAGCAGTTCTTC

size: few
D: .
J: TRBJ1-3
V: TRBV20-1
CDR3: CSARETGNTIYF
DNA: TGCAGTGCTCGGGAAACTGGAAACACCATATATTTT

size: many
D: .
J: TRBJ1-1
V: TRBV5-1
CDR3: CASSLVQGHTEAFF
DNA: TGCGCCAGCAGCTTGGTACAGGGTCACACTGAAGCTTTCTTT

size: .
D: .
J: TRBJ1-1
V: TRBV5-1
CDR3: CASSWQGSAEAFF
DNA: TGCGCCAGCAGCTGGCAGGGGTCGGCTGAAGCTTTCTTT

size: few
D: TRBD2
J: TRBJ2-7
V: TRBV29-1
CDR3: CSGVGLAGSEQYF
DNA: TGCAGCGGGGTAGGACTAGCGGGGAGCGAGCAGTACTTC

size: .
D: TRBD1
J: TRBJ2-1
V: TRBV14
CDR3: CASSQEFMDRGSYNEQFF
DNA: TGTGCCAGCAGCCAAGAATTTATGGACAGGGGCTCCTACAATGAGCAGTTCTTC

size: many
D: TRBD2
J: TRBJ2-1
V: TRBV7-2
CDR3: CASSPGLAGGLDNEQFF
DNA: TGTGCCAGCAGCCCAGGACTAGCGGGGGGGCTTGACAATGAGCAGTTCTTC

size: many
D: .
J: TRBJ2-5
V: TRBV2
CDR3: CASSEYQFQETQYF
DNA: TGTGCCAGCAGTGAATACCAGTTCCAAGAGACCCAGTACTTC

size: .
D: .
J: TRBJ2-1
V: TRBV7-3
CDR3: CASSLDKGYNEQFF
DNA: TGTGCCAGCAGCTTAGACAAAGGTTACAATGAGCAGTTCTTC

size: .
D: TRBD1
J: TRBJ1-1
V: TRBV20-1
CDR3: CSATRDRVTEAFF
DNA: TGCAGTGCTACCCGGGACAGGGTCACTGAAGCTTTCTTT

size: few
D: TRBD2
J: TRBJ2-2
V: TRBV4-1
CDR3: CASRGTSGITNTGELFF
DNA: TGCGCCAGCAGGGGGACTAGCGGGATCACGAACACCGGGGAGCTGTTTTTT

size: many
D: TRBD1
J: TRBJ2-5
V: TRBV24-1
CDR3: CATSDPTGVETQYF
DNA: TGTGCCACCAGTGACCCAACAGGGGTAGAGACCCAGTACTTC

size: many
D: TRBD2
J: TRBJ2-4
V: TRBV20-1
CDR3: CSARKRLAGDLAKNIQYF
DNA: TGCAGTGCTAGAAAACGACTAGCGGGGGACTTAGCCAAAAACATTCAGTACTTC

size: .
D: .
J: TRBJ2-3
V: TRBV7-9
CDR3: CASSLLLGEEGTQYF
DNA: TGTGCCAGCAGCCTCCTGTTGGGGGAGGAGGGTACGCAGTATTTT

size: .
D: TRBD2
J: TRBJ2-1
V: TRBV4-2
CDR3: CASSQGTSGSNEQFF
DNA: TGTGCCAGCAGCCAAGGGACTAGCGGGAGCAATGAGCAGTTCTTC

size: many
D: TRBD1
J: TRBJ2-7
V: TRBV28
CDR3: CASSSHGQGANSYEQYF
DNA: TGTGCCAGCAGTTCTCACGGACAGGGGGCGAATTCCTACGAGCAGTACTTC

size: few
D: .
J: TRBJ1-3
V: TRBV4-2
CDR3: CASSQGGGRSSGNTIYF
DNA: TGTGCCAGCAGCCAAGGTGGAGGGAGAAGCTCTGGAAACACCATATATTTT

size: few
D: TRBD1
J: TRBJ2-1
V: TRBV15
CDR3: CATSRDPVGTGGSEEQFF
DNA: TGTGCCACCAGCAGGGACCCCGTCGGGACAGGGGGCTCGGAGGAGCAGTTCTTC

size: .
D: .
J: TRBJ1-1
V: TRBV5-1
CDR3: CASSLVKGAEAFF
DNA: TGCGCCAGCAGCTTGGTCAAGGGGGCTGAAGCTTTCTTT

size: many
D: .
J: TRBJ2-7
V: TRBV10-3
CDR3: CAISGDYEQYF
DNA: TGTGCCATCAGTGGGGACTACGAGCAGTACTTC

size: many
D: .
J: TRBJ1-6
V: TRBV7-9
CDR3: CASSNPGRGGQNSPLHF
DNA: TGTGCCAGCAGCAACCCGGGGCGGGGAGGTCAGAATTCACCCCTCCACTTT

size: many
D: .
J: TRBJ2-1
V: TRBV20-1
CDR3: CSGSQADNEQFF
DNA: TGCAGTGGCTCGCAAGCGGACAATGAGCAGTTCTTC

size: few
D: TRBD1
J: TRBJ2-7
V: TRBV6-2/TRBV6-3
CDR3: CASSADRGSEQYF
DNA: TGTGCCAGCAGTGCCGACAGGGGTAGTGAGCAGTACTTC

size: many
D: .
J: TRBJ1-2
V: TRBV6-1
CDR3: CASSSGTHNYGYTF
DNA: TGTGCCAGCAGTTCCGGGACTCATAACTATGGCTACACCTTC

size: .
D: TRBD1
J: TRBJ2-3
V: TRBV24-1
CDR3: CATSWTGGSTDTQYF
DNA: TGTGCCACCTCCTGGACAGGGGGTAGCACAGATACGCAGTATTTT

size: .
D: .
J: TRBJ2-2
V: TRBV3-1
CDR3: CASSLRQTGELFF
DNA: TGTGCCAGCAGCCTTCGACAGACCGGGGAGCTGTTTTTT

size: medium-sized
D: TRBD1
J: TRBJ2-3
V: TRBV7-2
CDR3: CASRRSGTDTDTQYF
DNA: TGTGCCAGCAGGAGATCCGGGACAGACACAGATACGCAGTATTTT

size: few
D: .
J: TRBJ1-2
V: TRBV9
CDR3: CASSLGSGSAGGYTF
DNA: TGTGCCAGCAGCCTGGGCTCCGGGAGCGCGGGTGGCTACACCTTC

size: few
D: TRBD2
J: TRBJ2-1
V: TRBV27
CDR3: CASTRGTSGSYNEQFF
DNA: TGTGCCAGCACCCGGGGGACTAGCGGCTCCTACAATGAGCAGTTCTTC

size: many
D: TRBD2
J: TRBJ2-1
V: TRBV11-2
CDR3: CASSLRAGGSYNEQFF
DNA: TGTGCCAGCAGCCTAAGAGCGGGGGGCTCCTACAATGAGCAGTTCTTC

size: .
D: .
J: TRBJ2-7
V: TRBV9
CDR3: CASSRAVSSYEQYF
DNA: TGTGCCAGCAGCCGGGCGGTTAGCTCCTACGAGCAGTACTTC

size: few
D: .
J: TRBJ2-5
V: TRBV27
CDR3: CASSLTGMGGETQYF
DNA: TGTGCCAGCAGCCTTACAGGGATGGGTGGAGAGACCCAGTACTTC

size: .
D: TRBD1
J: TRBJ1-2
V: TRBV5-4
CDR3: CASSLAGGRGYTF
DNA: TGTGCCAGCAGCCTTGCAGGGGGACGTGGCTACACCTTC

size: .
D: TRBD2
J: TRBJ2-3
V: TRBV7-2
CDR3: CASSLGTITSTDTQYF
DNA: TGTGCCAGCAGCCTAGGGACTATCACTAGCACAGATACGCAGTATTTT

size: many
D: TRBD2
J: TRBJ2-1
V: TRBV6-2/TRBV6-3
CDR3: CASSSIAGGFEQFF
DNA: TGTGCCAGCAGTTCCATAGCGGGAGGGTTTGAGCAGTTCTTC

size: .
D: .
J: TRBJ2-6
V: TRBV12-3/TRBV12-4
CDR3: CASLLSGANVLTF
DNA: TGTGCCAGTCTCTTAAGTGGGGCCAACGTCCTGACTTTC

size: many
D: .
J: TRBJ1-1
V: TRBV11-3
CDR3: CASSPRGGEAFF
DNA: TGTGCCAGCAGCCCGAGGGGGGGTGAAGCTTTCTTT

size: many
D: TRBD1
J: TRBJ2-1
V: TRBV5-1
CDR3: CASSPGQAFNEQFF
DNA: TGCGCCAGCAGCCCGGGACAGGCTTTTAATGAGCAGTTCTTC

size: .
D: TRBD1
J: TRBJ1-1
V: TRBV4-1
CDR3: CASSSFGTGGTEAFF
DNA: TGCGCCAGCAGCTCTTTCGGGACAGGGGGCACTGAAGCTTTCTTT

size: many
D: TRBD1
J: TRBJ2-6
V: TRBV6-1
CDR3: CASKEGTGGAGANVLTF
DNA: TGTGCCAGTAAGGAAGGGACAGGGGGAGCTGGGGCCAACGTCCTGACTTTC

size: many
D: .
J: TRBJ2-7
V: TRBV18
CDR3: CASSPDDRTYEQYF
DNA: TGTGCCAGCTCACCCGATGACAGGACCTACGAGCAGTACTTC

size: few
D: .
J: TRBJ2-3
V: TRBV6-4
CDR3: CASSEIAPHSRDTQYF
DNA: TGTGCCAGCAGTGAAATCGCCCCCCATAGCAGAGATACGCAGTATTTT

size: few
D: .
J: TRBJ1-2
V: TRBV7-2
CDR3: CASSLGWVRESPYGYTF
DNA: TGTGCCAGCAGCTTAGGCTGGGTGCGGGAATCCCCCTATGGCTACACCTTC

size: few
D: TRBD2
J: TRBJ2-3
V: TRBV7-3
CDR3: CASSPWGGTDTQYF
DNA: TGTGCCAGCAGCCCTTGGGGGGGTACAGATACGCAGTATTTT

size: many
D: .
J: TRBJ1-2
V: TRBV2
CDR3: CASSPDSLFAGYGYTF
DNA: TGTGCCAGCAGTCCGGACAGCCTGTTTGCTGGCTATGGCTACACCTTC

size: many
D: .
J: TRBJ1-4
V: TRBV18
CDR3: CASSHGRDNEKLFF
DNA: TGTGCCAGCTCACACGGACGGGACAATGAAAAACTGTTTTTT